This T cell receptor (beta chain) is drawn from a study of CD8 T cells in Susac syndrome (dated by TCRdb to about 2019). Study-wide context: Of the Susac syndrome patients who were sequenced, 8 or 9 were in clinical remission while five or six had clinically active disease. Susac syndrome patients were therapy-naive, on corticosteroids (some also receiving IVIg), or on IVIg alone at blood withdrawal. The study used repertoire sequencing to test whether antigen drove CD8+ T cell activation and differentiation in Susac syndrome.

Peripheral blood CD8+ and CD4+ T cells from healthy donors, Susac syndrome patients and multiple sclerosis patients were profiled using high-throughput TCR beta sequencing. The Susac syndrome patients fulfilled recently defined diagnostic criteria for definite or probable disease. CD8+ TEMRA cells were enriched by FACS, while bulk CD8+ and CD4+ T cells were purified by magnetic negative isolation. Blood was drawn into EDTA tubes, processed within 24 hours, and PBMCs were isolated by density gradient centrifugation. PBMCs destined for TCR sequencing were cryopreserved in liquid nitrogen and later thawed in a 37 °C water bath. Purity of sorted or isolated CD4+, CD8+ and CD8+ TEMRA cells was at least 90%. CDR1 and CDR2, looked up from the germline V gene, are SQVTM and ANQGSEA. V and J lose 4 bases and 6 bases, and a span of 9 bases separates them. Inclusive of the bounding cysteine and phenylalanine, the CDR3 is 12 residues long. CDR3 DNA is the only sequence kept; it has 36 bases, read in frame from the first base.

RNA was extracted using the RNeasy kit, and roughly 0.5 to 1 ug of the RNA was reverse transcribed with random hexamers. The immunoSEQ multiplex PCR assay, covering 54 Vbeta and 13 Jbeta segments, was used to amplify TCR beta CDR3 regions. PCR amplification bias was corrected using a synthetic template baseline for primer optimization and computational correction. As for the original processing: Reads were assigned to V, D and J genes according to IMGT and analyzed in immunoSEQ Analyzer, with only productive sequences retained. Clonality was computed as one minus Shannon entropy normalized by log2 of the number of productive unique sequences. Public and private clones were assessed among the 100 most prevalent clones of each patient and control. Clones were defined as Susac-specific when absent from the healthy and MS cohorts, from approximately 970 published viral clones and from other ImmuneACCESS disease sequences. The public reads were run again by TCRdb, first through fastp at Q25 and then through MiXCR, and only productive beta chains were kept. CDR3 protein duplicates are merged, each entry listing the most common genes and DNA. It is TCRdb's table, rather than the study itself, that gives the V and J calls and clone size. Here the sample has 130,000 or so distinct CDR3 sequences; roughly 95% occur a single time. Clones ranked in the top ten supply less than 0.15% of the sample.

Notes on this clonotype: Its antigen remains unidentified. No much larger clonotype is one base removed from it; base qualities were not supplied.

What the work shows at the level of the full study, not this receptor alone: The CD4+ T cell repertoire of patients with Susac syndrome showed no detectable clonal expansion. The study acknowledged that relatively few individuals were included in the TCR sequencing and HLA analysis.

Specimen: CD4+ T cells from PBMCs. The V gene is TRBV29-1 and the J gene is TRBJ1-4; possibly the D gene is TRBD1, per 5 matching bases. The clonotype was recovered from a human donor with Susac syndrome. CDR3 reads: CSVASGDEKLFF. The sequenced DNA: TGCAGCGTTGCGTCGGGGGATGAAAAACTGTTTTTT. The reference TRBV29-1 and TRBJ1-4 proteins fill in what lies around the CDR3, so the full variable domain reads SAVISQKPSRDICQRGTSLTIQCQVDSQVTMMFWYRQQPGQSLTLIATANQGSEATYESGFVIDKFPISRPNLTFSTLTVSNMSPEDSSIYLCSVASGDEKLFFGSGTQLSVL.